This T cell receptor (beta chain) was profiled in a study of human T cells and chemical hapten exposure. Background on the study: Across samples, TCR yields varied, mostly owing to small differences in pooled library volumes. Study outcomes and limitations: TCRs exceeding a frequency of 1 in 1000 stayed unchanged under DPC sensitization.

Someone pulled total RNA out of unfractionated whole blood. Unique molecular identifiers were attached to individual cDNA molecules during library preparation. Source study methods: Sample TCR totals centred on a median of 95,638, ranging about 20,000 to 700,000. MiXCR, applied by TCRdb to the reads, yields one record per CDR3 protein. These V and J calls originate from TCRdb's pipeline instead of the authors' own analysis. Of about 120,000 distinct CDR3 sequences in the sample, 8.5% to 9% are singletons; the top ten hold about 1.4%. In its sample, this clonotype was seen a few times. Its antigen is still unknown. CDR1 and CDR2 (germline): MNHEY, SVGEGT. Trimming took 2 bases from V and 1 from J, leaving 11 bases between them. The CDR3 spans 15 residues.

The chain uses TRBV6-2 or TRBV6-3 and TRBJ1-1; D not resolved. This receptor was taken from a human donor in good health. Some clones in this sample may be carry-over from other donors' samples. Sequencing was performed on whole blood. DNA of the CDR3: TGTGCCAGCAGTTACGCTCAGAGGTCGAACACTGAAGCTTTCTTT. Translated: CASSYAQRSNTEAFF.